These T cell receptor beta chains were read from a single sample in a study of blood T cell repertoires in COVID-19. Sequenced by immunoSEQ multiplex PCR; TCRdb stores in-frame clones only, minus some. The sample carries about 240,000 clones, more than 75% recorded once. The sequenced sample consisted of peripheral blood. These receptors were obtained from a woman between 35 and 50 years old who had recovered from COVID-19. CDR3s include the opening cysteine and the closing phenylalanine or tryptophan.

TRBJ2-1,15,TRBV5-6,CASSAPGHSYNEQFF
TRBJ1-2,15,TRBV5-8,CASSLGDRGNYGYTF
TRBJ1-2,13,TRBV12-3/TRBV12-4,CASSLGGNYGYTF
TRBJ1-2,15,TRBV4-2,CASSQDRTGVGGYTF
TRBJ2-6,17,TRBV30,CAWRTPDRGAGANVLTF
TRBJ2-5,14,TRBV7-3,CASSPNRGRETQYF
TRBJ1-2,15,TRBV14,CASSPTGQGARGYTF
TRBJ2-3,15,TRBV6-4,CASSPLAAGADTQYF
TRBJ1-2,14,TRBV19,CASSIEASGDGYTF
TRBJ1-2,15,TRBV27,CASSPRQGAGYGYTF
TRBJ1-2,15,TRBV6-2/TRBV6-3,CASSYPPQGQSTHTF
TRBJ2-5,14,TRBV19,CASRAGGARETQYF